The entry that follows covers one T cell receptor (beta chain) sequence. With constant-segment primers, 5'RACE yielded cDNA libraries of TCR alpha and TCR beta that carried sample barcodes and UMIs. TCRdb passed the 5' RACE reads through MiXCR, listing each CDR3 protein once. Of tens of thousands of distinct CDR3 sequences listed, less than 15% are singletons. These data belong to a study of T-cell memory formation after mild COVID-19. Germline assignment: CDR1 SGHTA and CDR2 FQGTGA. Deletions cut 3 bases from V and 6 bases from J, with 11 bases between. The CDR3 covers 13 residues. Material: PBMCs or a T cell subset sorted from them (not recorded which). The clonotype comes from an adult woman who had mild COVID-19 (a few samples of this study predate the infection). Cell type and time point are not known. This chain connects TRBV7-3 to TRBJ1-2; the D gene is possibly TRBD1 (6 bases). The CDR3 DNA sequence: TGTGCCAGCAGCTTGGGGGCCGGCGATGGCTACACCTTC. Protein sequence: CASSLGAGDGYTF.